This T cell receptor beta chain was recorded in a study of blood T cell repertoires in COVID-19. The overall study: Acute and convalescent COVID-19 samples came from the United States, Italy and Spain. T cells, B-cell-depleted T cells, or PBMCs provided the cDNA or gDNA that served as material.

CDR3 length: 11 amino acids. Germline loops: CDR1 LNHDA, CDR2 SQIVND (reference sequence). V was trimmed by 10 bases and J by 4 bases, leaving 11 bases between them. In the source study's methods: Amplification of reference gene primers was used by the study to estimate nucleated cell counts. Sequenced by immunoSEQ multiplex PCR; TCRdb stores in-frame clones only, minus some. V, J and clone size reflect that table, while D and trimming were determined from the DNA. The table includes around 100,000 clones, about 85% detected once. This chain links TRBV19 with TRBJ2-7; D might be TRBD2 (6 bases). Sequencing used peripheral blood. The sequence was collected from a human donor in a cohort sampled during active COVID-19. As DNA, the CDR3 is TGTGCCACCCTGGAGGGGTACGAGCAGTACTTC. Encoded protein: CATLEGYEQYF. The full variable domain, rest sourced from reference TRBV19 and TRBJ2-7, is DGGITQSPKYLFRKEGQNVTLSCEQNLNHDAMYWYRQDPGQGLRLIYYSQIVNDFQKGDIAEGYSVSREKKESFPLTVTSAQKNPTAFYLCATLEGYEQYFGPGTRLTVT.